This T cell receptor beta chain was sequenced during a study of CD8 T cells in Susac syndrome. V trimming: 5 bases; J trimming: 3 bases; junction bases outside the gene matches: 10. The CDR3 totals 16 residues. CDR1 is MNHEY and CDR2 is SMNVEV in the germline V gene (reference sequence). cDNA came from around 0.54 to 1 ug RNA primed by random hexamers. Amplification of TCR beta CDR3 was carried out by immunoSEQ multiplex PCR, which covered 54 Vbeta and 13 Jbeta segments. TCRdb processed the immunoSEQ multiplex PCR reads anew with MiXCR; each CDR3 protein has one entry. Altogether just over 150,000 distinct CDR3 sequences are present, roughly 96% being singletons, with the ten largest covering roughly 0.15%.

The origin of this receptor is a human donor with multiple sclerosis. The chain carries TRBV27 and TRBJ2-7; TRBD1 matches at 10 bases. The sequencing input was CD8+ T cells from PBMCs. CDR3 nucleotides: TGTGCCAGCAGTAAGGACAGGGGGGCCTCTTACTACGAGCAGTACTTC. Translating gives CASSKDRGASYYEQYF.